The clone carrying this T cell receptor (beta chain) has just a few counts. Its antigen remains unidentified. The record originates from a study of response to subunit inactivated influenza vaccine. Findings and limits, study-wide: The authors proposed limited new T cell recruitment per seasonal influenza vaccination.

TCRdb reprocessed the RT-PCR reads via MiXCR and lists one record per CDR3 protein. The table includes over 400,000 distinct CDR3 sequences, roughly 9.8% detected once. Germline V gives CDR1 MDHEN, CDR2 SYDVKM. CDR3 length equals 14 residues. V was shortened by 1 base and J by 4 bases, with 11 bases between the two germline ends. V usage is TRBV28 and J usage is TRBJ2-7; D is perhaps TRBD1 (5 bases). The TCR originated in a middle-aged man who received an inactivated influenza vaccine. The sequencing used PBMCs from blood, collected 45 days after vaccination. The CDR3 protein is CASSLLGRDYEQYF. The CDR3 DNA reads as TGTGCCAGCAGTTTATTGGGCAGGGATTACGAGCAGTACTTC. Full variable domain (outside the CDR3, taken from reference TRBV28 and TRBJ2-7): DVKVTQSSRYLVKRTGEKVFLECVQDMDHENMFWYRQDPGLGLRLIYFSYDVKMKEKGDIPEGYSVSREKKERFSLILESASTNQTSMYLCASSLLGRDYEQYFGPGTRLTVT.